This TCR beta chain originates from a study of control samples from healthy donors and cancer patients. The CDR3 sequence is 15 residues long. Germline CDR1 SGHDT, CDR2 YYEEEE. The V and J ends lost 4 bases and 7 bases respectively, with 17 bases between them. Here immunoSEQ multiplex PCR was the method, and the copy in TCRdb shows in-frame clones only, minus some. Altogether roughly 80,000 clones are present, approximately 91% being singletons, with the ten largest covering under 7.5%. Sample: blood. The receptor was derived from a woman aged 45-65 years in good health. The chain employs TRBV5-6 and TRBJ2-2; the D gene is possibly TRBD2 (6 bases). The CDR3 nucleotides read TGTGCCAGCAGCCCGGCCGGAGGGGCTATCGGGGAGCTGTTTTTT. Translated, it gives CASSPAGGAIGELFF.